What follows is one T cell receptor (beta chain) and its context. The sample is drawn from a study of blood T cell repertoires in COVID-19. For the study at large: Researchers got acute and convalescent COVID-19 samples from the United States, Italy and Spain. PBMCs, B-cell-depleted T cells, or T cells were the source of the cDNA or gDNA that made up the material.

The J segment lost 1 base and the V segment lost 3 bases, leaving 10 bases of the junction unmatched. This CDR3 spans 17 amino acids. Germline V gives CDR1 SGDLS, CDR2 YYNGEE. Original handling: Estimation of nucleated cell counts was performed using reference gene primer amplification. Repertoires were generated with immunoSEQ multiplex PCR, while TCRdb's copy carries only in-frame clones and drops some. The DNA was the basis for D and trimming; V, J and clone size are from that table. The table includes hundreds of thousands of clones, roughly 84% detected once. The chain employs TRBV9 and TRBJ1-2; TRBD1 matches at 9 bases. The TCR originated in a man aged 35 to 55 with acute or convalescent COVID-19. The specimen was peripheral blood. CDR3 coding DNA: TGTGCCAGCAGCGCCCGGGACAGGGCCCCCCGTAACTATGGCTACACCTTC. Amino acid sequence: CASSARDRAPRNYGYTF.